This TCR beta chain was identified during a study of PD-1 blockade in mismatch repair-deficient tumors. Using immunoSEQ multiplex PCR, the repertoire was profiled, and TCRdb retains in-frame clones only, with some absent. Of approximately 100,000 clones in the sample, 65% to 85% are singletons; the top ten hold approximately 6.7%. The CDR3 has 14 amino acids. Looked up from germline, CDR1 is SGHRS and CDR2 is YFSETQ. V was clipped by 4 bases and J by 5 bases; unmatched bases: 3. This chain joins TRBV5-1 and TRBJ2-2, with 9 nucleotides matching TRBD1. Source: peripheral blood, taken 35 to 37 weeks after starting pembrolizumab. The sequence derives from an adult with mismatch repair-deficient cancer. CDR3 in amino acids: CASSAQGATGELFF. The DNA for the CDR3 is TGCGCCAGCAGCGCACAGGGGGCGACCGGGGAGCTGTTTTTT.